This record covers a single T cell receptor beta chain. The CDR3 totals 18 residues. Per the germline V gene, CDR1 is MNHEY and CDR2 is SMNVEV (reference sequence). V trimming: 6 bases; J trimming: 5 bases; junction bases outside the gene matches: 13. Ages ranged from about 18 to 89 years, with residence in under 25 US areas. Cohort assignment relied on participant-reported clinical history. Exposed enrollees had met someone with a PCR-confirmed or clinician-diagnosed COVID-19 case at some point within the 2 weeks before study entry. Source study methods: Scientists estimated how many nucleated cells there were by amplifying reference gene primers. Sequencing was performed with immunoSEQ multiplex PCR; in TCRdb, only in-frame clones are kept and a portion is missing. V and J calls plus clone size are reproduced from that table; the DNA served to infer D and trimming. The sample lists 300,000 to 400,000 clones; around 84% were seen once.

This sample stems from a study of blood T cell repertoires in COVID-19. Sequences were obtained from PBMCs or T cells enriched from blood (not recorded which). This clonotype originated in a woman in her thirties who had been exposed to COVID-19. The J gene is TRBJ2-7, the V gene TRBV27; 16 bases match TRBD2. As DNA, the CDR3 is TGTGCCAGCAGCCCGCTTCCCGGGACTAGCGGGGGGGCCCACGAGCAGTACTTC. Protein product: CASSPLPGTSGGAHEQYF.